This T cell receptor beta chain was identified in a study of shared clonotypes between healthy human individuals. The V end lost 2 bases, the J end lost 3 bases, and 11 bases lay between the germline ends. The CDR3 length is 14 residues. Germline values: CDR1 SGHTA, CDR2 FQGNSA. Study outcomes and limitations: Represented diversity (both genetic and exposure-history) was limited by the small number of donors.

Profiled with immunoSEQ multiplex PCR; TCRdb holds only in-frame clones, not every one. Of some 2.1 million clones listed, approximately 95% are singletons. CD45RO-negative CD8 cells positively selected for CCR7 made up the naive population, which excluded terminally differentiated effector memory CD45RA+ cells. About this clone itself: Its cognate antigen is unknown.

The sequenced sample was naive CD8+ T cells sorted from blood. The chain uses TRBV7-2 and TRBJ2-7; D perhaps matches TRBD1 (6 bases). The sequence was collected from a young man in good health. The CDR3 here is CASSLSGQNYEQYF. The CDR3, as DNA: TGTGCCAGCAGCTTAAGCGGACAGAACTACGAGCAGTACTTC.